A selection of T cell receptor beta chains follows, all from one sample in a study of blood T cell repertoires in COVID-19. Generated by immunoSEQ multiplex PCR, the TCRdb table keeps only in-frame clones and is missing some. The sample has about 55,000 clones, 75% to 95% seen once; the top ten hold 16%. Material: peripheral blood. These receptors originate from a man older than 75 with acute or convalescent COVID-19. CDR3s include the opening cysteine and the closing phenylalanine or tryptophan. Each record gives: CDR3 protein, CDR3 DNA, clone size, CDR3 length, D gene, J gene, V gene. D genes are given only for firm matches. Part of the rows lack a size; the others show once, few, many or a class for expanded clones.

CASSPGTGSYGYTF TGTGCCAGCAGTCCCGGGACAGGGTCCTATGGCTACACCTTC NA 14 TRBD1 TRBJ1-2 TRBV27
CASSAAGQETQYF TGTGCCAGCAGTGCGGCAGGACAAGAGACCCAGTACTTC NA 13 NA TRBJ2-5 TRBV2
CASSHPGTGMQPQHF TGCGCCAGCAGCCACCCCGGGACAGGGATGCAGCCCCAGCATTTT NA 15 TRBD1 TRBJ1-5 TRBV4-1
CAWSAGTYEQYF TGTGCCTGGAGCGCCGGGACCTACGAGCAGTACTTC NA 12 NA TRBJ2-7 TRBV30
CASSQEQGRAEAFF TGTGCCAGCAGCCAAGAACAGGGTCGGGCTGAAGCTTTCTTT NA 14 NA TRBJ1-1 TRBV14
CASSELAGSDEQYF TGTGCCAGCAGTGAACTAGCGGGGAGCGACGAGCAGTACTTC NA 14 TRBD2 TRBJ2-7 TRBV2
CATRSGYHQPQHF TGTGCCACACGCTCAGGGTACCATCAGCCCCAGCATTTT NA 13 NA TRBJ1-5 TRBV10-3
CASRNPGQGGQPQHF TGTGCCAGCCGTAACCCGGGACAGGGGGGTCAGCCCCAGCATTTT NA 15 TRBD1 TRBJ1-5 TRBV28
CASSPPGLSTGELFF TGTGCCAGCTCACCCCCGGGACTATCCACCGGGGAGCTGTTTTTT once 15 TRBD2 TRBJ2-2 TRBV18
CASSPFGRNTEAFF TGTGCCAGCAGCCCCTTCGGGAGGAACACTGAAGCTTTCTTT NA 14 NA TRBJ1-1 TRBV7-2
CASSLSWGQGGSYEQYF TGTGCCAGCAGCCTATCTTGGGGACAGGGGGGTTCCTACGAGCAGTACTTC NA 17 TRBD1 TRBJ2-7 TRBV14
CSVAGTTAETQYF TGCAGCGTTGCCGGGACTACGGCCGAGACCCAGTACTTC NA 13 TRBD2 TRBJ2-5 TRBV29-1
CASRPRGIDTQYF TGTGCCAGCAGGCCCAGGGGCATAGATACGCAGTATTTT few 13 NA TRBJ2-3 TRBV27
CASSLGDRGRGSADTQYF TGTGCCAGCAGCTTAGGGGACAGGGGGCGAGGGTCGGCAGATACGCAGTATTTT few 18 TRBD1 TRBJ2-3 TRBV7-9
CASSQGRGDIQYF TGCGCCAGCAGCCAGGGCAGGGGGGACATTCAGTACTTC once 13 NA TRBJ2-4 TRBV4-1
CASSYSSGGTDTQYF TGTGCCAGCAGTTACTCTAGCGGGGGCACAGATACGCAGTATTTT NA 15 TRBD2 TRBJ2-3 TRBV6-2/TRBV6-3
CASSISARTSGATYEQYF TGTGCCAGTAGTATATCTGCCCGGACTAGCGGGGCCACCTACGAGCAGTACTTC NA 18 TRBD2 TRBJ2-7 TRBV19
CASSARYNSPLHF TGTGCCAGCAGTGCGCGGTATAATTCACCCCTCCACTTT NA 13 NA TRBJ1-6 TRBV28
CASSQGAGTAKNIQYF TGTGCCAGCAGCCAAGGGGCGGGGACAGCCAAAAACATTCAGTACTTC NA 16 NA TRBJ2-4 TRBV4-2
CASRGTGGIRSPLHF TGTGCCAGTCGTGGGACAGGGGGAATTAGGTCACCCCTCCACTTT NA 15 TRBD1 TRBJ1-6 TRBV19
CASASDYIYEQYF TGTGCTAGTGCGAGCGACTATATTTACGAGCAGTACTTC NA 13 NA TRBJ2-7 TRBV12-5
CASSWTGIYEQYF TGTGCCAGCAGCTGGACAGGGATCTACGAGCAGTACTTC NA 13 TRBD1 TRBJ2-7 TRBV11-2
CASSLRVAVKGYTF TGTGCCAGCAGCTTGCGCGTTGCGGTAAAAGGCTACACCTTC NA 14 NA TRBJ1-2 TRBV5-6
CASAPSADSHNEQFF TGTGCTAGTGCTCCCTCCGCGGACAGCCACAATGAGCAGTTCTTC NA 15 NA TRBJ2-1 TRBV12-5
CASSLAGGRNTEAFF TGTGCCAGCAGCTTAGCGGGGGGTAGGAACACTGAAGCTTTCTTT NA 15 NA TRBJ1-1 TRBV7-9
CASSTLQGGSQPQHF TGTGCCAGCAGTACGTTACAGGGAGGGAGTCAGCCCCAGCATTTT NA 15 NA TRBJ1-5 TRBV6-6
CAITRTAQDGYTF TGTGCCATCACCCGGACAGCCCAGGATGGCTACACCTTC NA 13 NA TRBJ1-2 TRBV10-3
CASSEAGGDQPQHF TGTGCCAGCAGTGAAGCAGGGGGTGATCAGCCCCAGCATTTT NA 14 NA TRBJ1-5 TRBV6-1
CASSEAAGGSYEQYF TGCGCCAGCAGTGAGGCAGCGGGGGGAAGTTACGAGCAGTACTTC NA 15 TRBD2 TRBJ2-7 TRBV10-2
CASSLYLTAGELFF TGTGCCAGCAGCTTGTATTTGACAGCCGGGGAGCTGTTTTTT NA 14 NA TRBJ2-2 TRBV5-4
CASSIQGQGYNSPLHF TGTGCCAGTAGTATACAAGGACAGGGGTATAATTCACCCCTCCACTTT NA 16 TRBD1 TRBJ1-6 TRBV19
CASSLLGRGGNNEQFF TGTGCCAGCAGCCTCCTTGGGCGGGGGGGTAACAATGAGCAGTTCTTC NA 16 TRBD2 TRBJ2-1 TRBV5-5
CASSGTGDHYGYTF TGTGCCAGCAGTGGGACAGGGGACCACTATGGCTACACCTTC NA 14 TRBD1 TRBJ1-2 TRBV28
CASSQTTSGYQETQYF TGTGCCAGCAGCCAGACGACTAGCGGATACCAAGAGACCCAGTACTTC NA 16 TRBD2 TRBJ2-5 TRBV3-1/TRBV3-2